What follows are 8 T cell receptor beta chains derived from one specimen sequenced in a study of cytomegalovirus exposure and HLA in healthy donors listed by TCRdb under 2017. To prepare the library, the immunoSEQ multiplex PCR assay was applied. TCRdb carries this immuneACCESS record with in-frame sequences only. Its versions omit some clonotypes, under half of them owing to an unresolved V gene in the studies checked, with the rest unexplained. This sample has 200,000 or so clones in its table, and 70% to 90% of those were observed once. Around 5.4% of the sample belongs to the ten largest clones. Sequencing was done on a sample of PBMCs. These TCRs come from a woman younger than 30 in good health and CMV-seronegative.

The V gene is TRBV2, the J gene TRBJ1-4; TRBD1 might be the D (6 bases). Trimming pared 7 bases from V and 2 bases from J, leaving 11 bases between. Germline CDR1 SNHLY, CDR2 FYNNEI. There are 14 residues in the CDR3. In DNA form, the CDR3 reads TGTGCCAGCACCAGACAGGCGACTAATGAAAAACTGTTTTTT. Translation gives CASTRQATNEKLFF.

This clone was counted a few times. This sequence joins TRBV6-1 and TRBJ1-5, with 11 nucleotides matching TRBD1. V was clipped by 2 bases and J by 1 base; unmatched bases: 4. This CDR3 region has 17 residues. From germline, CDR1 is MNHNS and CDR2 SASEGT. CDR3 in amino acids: CASSEWGTGGSNQPQHF. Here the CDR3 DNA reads TGTGCCAGCAGTGAATGGGGGACAGGGGGAAGCAATCAGCCCCAGCATTTT.

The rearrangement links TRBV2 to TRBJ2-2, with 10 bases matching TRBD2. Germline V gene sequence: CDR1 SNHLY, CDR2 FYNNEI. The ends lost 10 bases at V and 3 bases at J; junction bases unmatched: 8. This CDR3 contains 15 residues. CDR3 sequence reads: CATNPGLAHTGELFF. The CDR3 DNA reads TGTGCCACTAACCCGGGACTAGCGCACACCGGGGAGCTGTTTTTT.

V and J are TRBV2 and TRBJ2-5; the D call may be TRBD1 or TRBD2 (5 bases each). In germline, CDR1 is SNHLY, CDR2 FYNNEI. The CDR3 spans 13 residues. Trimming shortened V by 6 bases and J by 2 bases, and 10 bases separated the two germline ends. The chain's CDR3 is CASSGDLQETQYF. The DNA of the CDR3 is TGTGCCAGCAGCGGGGACCTACAAGAGACCCAGTACTTC.

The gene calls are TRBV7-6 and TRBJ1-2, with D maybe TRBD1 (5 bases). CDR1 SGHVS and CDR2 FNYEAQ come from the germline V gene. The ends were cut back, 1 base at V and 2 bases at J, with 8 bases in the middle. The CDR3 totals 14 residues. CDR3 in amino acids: CASSLGGDNYGYTF. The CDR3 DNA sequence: TGTGCCAGCAGCTTAGGGGGGGACAACTATGGCTACACCTTC.

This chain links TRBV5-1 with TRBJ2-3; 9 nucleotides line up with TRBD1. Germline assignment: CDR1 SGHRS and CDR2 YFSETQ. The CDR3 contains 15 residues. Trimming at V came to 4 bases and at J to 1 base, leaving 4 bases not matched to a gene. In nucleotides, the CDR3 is TGCGCCAGCAGCGGGACAGGGCGACGCACAGATACGCAGTATTTT. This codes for CASSGTGRRTDTQYF.

The CDR3 region is CACLGGVPSYEQYF. In DNA, the CDR3 is TGTGCCTGTCTTGGGGGGGTGCCCTCCTACGAGCAGTACTTC. This chain links TRBV30 with TRBJ2-7; 7 bases are shared with TRBD2. With 6 bases clipped from V and 0 bases from J, the junction kept 8 bases outside the gene matches. The CDR3 is 14 amino acids. Germline values: CDR1 GTSNPN, CDR2 SVGIG (reference sequence).

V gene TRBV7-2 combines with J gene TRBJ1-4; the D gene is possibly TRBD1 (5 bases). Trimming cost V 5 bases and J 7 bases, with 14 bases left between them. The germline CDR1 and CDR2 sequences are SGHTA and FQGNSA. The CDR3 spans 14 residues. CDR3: CASSRGLAIEKLFF. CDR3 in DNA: TGTGCCAGCAGCCGGGGGTTAGCTATTGAAAAACTGTTTTTT.